These 10 T cell receptor beta chains were all obtained from the same sample, sequenced in a study of glioma-infiltrating T cells after dendritic cell vaccination. Libraries were prepared by immunoSEQ multiplex PCR; TCRdb keeps only in-frame clonotypes and omits some of them. Of roughly 41,000 clones listed, approximately 84% were seen once; the top ten hold about 8%. The source material was blood, sampled before dendritic cell vaccination. These receptors were obtained from a human donor with glioblastoma.

The rearrangement links TRBV7-2 to TRBJ1-2; the match to TRBD1 covers 10 bases. The CDR3 has 15 amino acids. Germline V gives CDR1 SGHTA, CDR2 FQGNSA. V lost 4 bases to trimming and J lost 5 bases; unmatched junction nucleotides: 7. CDR3 coding DNA: TGTGCCAGCAGCTCAAAGACAGGGGGCCGGTATGGCTACACCTTC. Translated, it gives CASSSKTGGRYGYTF.

This clone was seen a single time. V is TRBV30 and J is TRBJ2-7; weak D call: TRBD2 (5 bases). The V end was cut by 0 bases, the J end by 1 base, with 7 bases between. CDR3 length: 13 amino acids. Per the germline V gene, CDR1 is GTSNPN and CDR2 is SVGIG (reference sequence). The DNA of the CDR3 is TGTGCCTGGAGTGTATCGGGATCCTACGAGCAGTACTTC. It yields the protein CAWSVSGSYEQYF.

This chain uses TRBV15 with TRBJ1-5, with 8 bases fitting TRBD1. Germline V CDR1 and CDR2: LNHNV, YYDKDF (reference sequence). V shed 1 base and J 0 bases; nucleotides not matched to a gene: 8. The CDR3 covers 18 residues. CDR3 coding DNA: TGTGCCACCAGCAGAGTACTCAGGGGGCCCTTTAGCAATCAGCCCCAGCATTTT. Amino acids: CATSRVLRGPFSNQPQHF. The entire variable domain, with the rest obtained from reference TRBV15 and TRBJ1-5, is as follows: DAMVIQNPRYQVTQFGKPVTLSCSQTLNHNVMYWYQQKSSQAPKLLFHYYDKDFNNEADTPDNFQSRRPNTSFCFLDIRSPGLGDTAMYLCATSRVLRGPFSNQPQHFGDGTRLSIL.

V gene TRBV18 combines with J gene TRBJ1-5; 9 bases are shared with TRBD1. This CDR3 region has 15 residues. Trimming took 3 bases from V and 6 from J; bases not matched to a gene: 6. CDR1 KGHSH and CDR2 LQKENI come from the germline V gene. CDR3 sequence reads: CASSPRQGGSQPQHF. DNA of the CDR3: TGTGCCAGCTCACCTCGACAGGGGGGTAGTCAGCCCCAGCATTTT.

The chain links TRBV9 to TRBJ1-3; TRBD1 aligns across 10 bases. Trimming cost V 4 bases and J 2 bases; bases outside gene matches: 6. Looked up from germline, CDR1 is SGDLS and CDR2 is YYNGEE. This CDR3 has 16 amino acids. CDR3 loop: CASSWTGTGAGNTIYF. CDR3 bases: TGTGCCAGCAGCTGGACCGGGACAGGGGCTGGAAACACCATATATTTT.

This sequence joins TRBV29-1 and TRBJ2-5, with 10 bases that match TRBD2. From germline, CDR1 is SQVTM and CDR2 ANQGSEA. The J segment lost 5 bases and the V segment lost 4 bases, leaving 10 bases of the junction unmatched. The CDR3 loop spans 15 amino acids. The DNA of the CDR3 is TGCAGCGTTGGAGGTAGCGGGGGGTTCGGGGAGACCCAGTACTTC. Its protein is CSVGGSGGFGETQYF. Full variable domain (missing parts from reference TRBV29-1 and TRBJ2-5): SAVISQKPSRDICQRGTSLTIQCQVDSQVTMMFWYRQQPGQSLTLIATANQGSEATYESGFVIDKFPISRPNLTFSTLTVSNMSPEDSSIYLCSVGGSGGFGETQYFGPGTRLLVL.

A single count supports this clone. J is TRBJ1-1 and V is TRBV27; maybe TRBD1 (5 bases). The CDR3 has 13 residues. Trimming pared 3 bases from V and 5 bases from J, leaving 10 bases between. From germline, CDR1 is MNHEY and CDR2 SMNVEV (reference sequence). Here the CDR3 DNA reads TGTGCCAGCAGTTTTAGTGGGGGGACTGAAGCTTTCTTT. It translates to CASSFSGGTEAFF.

The J gene is TRBJ2-1, the V gene TRBV5-1; TRBD1 matches 9 bases. V dropped 4 bases and J dropped 4; count of bases not matched to a gene: 12. CDR3 length: 17 amino acids. Looked up from germline, CDR1 is SGHRS and CDR2 is YFSETQ. This chain's CDR3 is CASSPLQGTGSYNEQFF. CDR3 bases: TGCGCCAGCAGCCCCCTGCAGGGGACAGGGTCGTACAATGAGCAGTTCTTC. Supplemented by reference TRBV5-1 and TRBJ2-1, the full variable domain reads KAGVTQTPRYLIKTRGQQVTLSCSPISGHRSVSWYQQTPGQGLQFLFEYFSETQRNKGNFPGRFSGRQFSNSRSEMNVSTLELGDSALYLCASSPLQGTGSYNEQFFGPGTRLTVL.

V gene TRBV27 combines with J gene TRBJ2-1; no definite D call. The germline V gene encodes CDR1 MNHEY and CDR2 SMNVEV (reference sequence). The V gene lost 1 base and the J gene lost 7 bases, with 8 bases spanning the gap. CDR3 length: 13 residues. The CDR3 region has the DNA TGTGCCAGCAGTTTATTCTCTCTTAATGAGCAGTTCTTC. Amino acids: CASSLFSLNEQFF.

This clone came up a few times. The chain couples TRBV25-1 to TRBJ1-1; 7 bases are a match to TRBD1. The germline gives CDR1 MGHDK, CDR2 SYGVNS. The CDR3 contains 14 residues. The J segment lost 4 bases and the V segment lost 3 bases, leaving 5 bases of the junction unmatched. Written as DNA, the CDR3 is TGTGCCAGCAGTGACATATCAGGGGGCACTGAAGCTTTCTTT. Its translation: CASSDISGGTEAFF.